Following are 5 T cell receptor beta chains from one sample sequenced in a study of radiotherapy plus CTLA-4 blockade in lung cancer. Method: immunoSEQ multiplex PCR; TCRdb's copy keeps in-frame clones and lacks some. The sample records about 76,000 clones, about four fifths being singletons. The sample in question was peripheral blood, obtained from a patient treated with radiotherapy plus ipilimumab. These receptors were collected from a human donor with non-small cell lung cancer whose response to radiotherapy plus ipilimumab could not be evaluated. Some clones in this sample may be carry-over from other donors' samples.

J is TRBJ2-1 and V is TRBV5-4; 14 bases are a match to TRBD2. The CDR3 sequence is 18 residues long. The junction had 9 bases not matched to a gene; V was cut back by 0 bases and J by 7 bases. Germline CDR1 is SGHNT and CDR2 is YYREEE (reference sequence). The CDR3 reads CASSLGLAGGPGGNEQFF. The CDR3 nucleotides read TGTGCCAGCAGCTTGGGACTAGCGGGGGGGCCCGGGGGGAATGAGCAGTTCTTC.

This chain joins TRBV5-1 and TRBJ2-3; TRBD2 agrees at 7 bases. The CDR3 sequence is 15 residues long. Germline trimming cut 5 bases from V and 1 base from J; bases unmatched to any gene: 7. Germline V gene sequence: CDR1 SGHRS, CDR2 YFSETQ. The CDR3 region is CASSPGLGGTDTQYF. CDR3 nucleotides: TGCGCCAGCAGTCCAGGACTAGGCGGCACAGATACGCAGTATTTT.

The chain's CDR3 is CASSYRGGVYEQYF. The CDR3 nucleotides are TGTGCCAGCAGTTACAGGGGCGGGGTATACGAGCAGTACTTC. The chain employs TRBV6-5 and TRBJ2-7, with a tentative D call TRBD2 (6 bases). Germline CDR1 MNHEY, CDR2 SVGAGI. This CDR3 has 14 residues. Trimming left V 2 bases short and J 4 bases short, with 12 bases between.

J is TRBJ2-5 and V is TRBV7-9; D not resolved. Judging by the DNA end, TRBJ2-7 fits better; the J call may be wrong. Germline V CDR1 and CDR2: SEHNR, FQNEAQ (reference sequence). The CDR3 loop spans 13 amino acids. The CDR3 spells CASSLAADYEQYF. Here the CDR3 DNA reads TGTGCCAGCAGCTTAGCGGCCGACTACGAGCAGTACTTC.

The rearrangement joins TRBV9 to TRBJ1-4; 9 positions match TRBD1. V lost 4 bases and J lost 3; bases outside the gene matches: 10. Germline V gene lookup returns CDR1 SGDLS and CDR2 YYNGEE. The CDR3 runs to 17 residues. CDR3 DNA: TGTGCCAGCAGCCCAATCCGGGACAGGGAGGCTAATGAAAAACTGTTTTTT. Protein product: CASSPIRDREANEKLFF.